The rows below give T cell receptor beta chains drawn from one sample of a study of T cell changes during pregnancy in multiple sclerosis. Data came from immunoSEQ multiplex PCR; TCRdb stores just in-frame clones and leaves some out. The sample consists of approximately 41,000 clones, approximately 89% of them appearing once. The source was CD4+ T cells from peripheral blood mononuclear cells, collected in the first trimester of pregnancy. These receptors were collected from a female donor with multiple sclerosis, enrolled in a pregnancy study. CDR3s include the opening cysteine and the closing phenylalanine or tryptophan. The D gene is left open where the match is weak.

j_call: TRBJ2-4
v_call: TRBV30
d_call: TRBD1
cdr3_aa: CAWSATGGNIQYF

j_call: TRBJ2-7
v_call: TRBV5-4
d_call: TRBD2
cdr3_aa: CASSSGTSGIYEQYF

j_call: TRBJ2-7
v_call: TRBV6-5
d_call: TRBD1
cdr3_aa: CASSYRGQQYEQYF

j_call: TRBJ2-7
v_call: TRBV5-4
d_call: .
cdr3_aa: CASSPRSPSYEQYF

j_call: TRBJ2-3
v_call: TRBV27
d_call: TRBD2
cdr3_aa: CASSRLAGGPNTDTQYF

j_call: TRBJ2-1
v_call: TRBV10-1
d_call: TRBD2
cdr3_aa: CASRETSWVYNEQFF

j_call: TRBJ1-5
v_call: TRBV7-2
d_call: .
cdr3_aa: CASSLSGRDNQPQHF

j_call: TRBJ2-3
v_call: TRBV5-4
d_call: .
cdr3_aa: CASSARVLKSTDTQYF

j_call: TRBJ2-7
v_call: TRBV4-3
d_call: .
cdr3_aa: CASSQEVKGYYEQYF

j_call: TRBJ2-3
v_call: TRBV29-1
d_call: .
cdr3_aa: CSVDWRPDTQYF

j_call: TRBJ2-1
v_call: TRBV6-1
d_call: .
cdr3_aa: CASIWGGPYNEQFF

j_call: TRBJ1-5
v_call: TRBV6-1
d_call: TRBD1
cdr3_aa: CASSDQDRVNQPQHF

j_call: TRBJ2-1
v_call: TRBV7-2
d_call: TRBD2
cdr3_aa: CASNLLAERTMRQFF

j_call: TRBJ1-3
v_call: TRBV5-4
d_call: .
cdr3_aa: CASSLAGGTRNTIYF

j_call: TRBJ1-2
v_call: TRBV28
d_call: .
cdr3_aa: CATSPTGRGYTF

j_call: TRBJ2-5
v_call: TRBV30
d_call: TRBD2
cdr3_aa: CAWSVLAGGPRETQYF

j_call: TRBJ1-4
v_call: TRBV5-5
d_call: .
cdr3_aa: CASSLMGGVDEKLFF

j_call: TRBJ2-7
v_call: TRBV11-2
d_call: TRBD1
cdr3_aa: CASSSSGTDPREQYF